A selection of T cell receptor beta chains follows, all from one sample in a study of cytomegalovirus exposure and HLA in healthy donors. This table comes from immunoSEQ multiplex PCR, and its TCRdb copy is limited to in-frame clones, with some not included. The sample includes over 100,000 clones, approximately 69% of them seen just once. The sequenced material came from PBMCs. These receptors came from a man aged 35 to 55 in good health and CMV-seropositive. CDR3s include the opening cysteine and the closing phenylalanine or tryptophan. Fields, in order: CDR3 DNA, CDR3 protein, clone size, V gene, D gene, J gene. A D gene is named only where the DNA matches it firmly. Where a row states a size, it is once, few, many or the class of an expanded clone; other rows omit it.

CDR3nt: TGCGCCAGCCAAACGGGACAGGGAGTAAGGGGTGAAAAACTGTTTTTT
CDR3aa: CASQTGQGVRGEKLFF
abundance: -
v_gene: TRBV5-1
d_gene: TRBD1
j_gene: TRBJ1-4

CDR3nt: TGTGCCAGCAGTTCCCAGGACTATGGCTACACCTTC
CDR3aa: CASSSQDYGYTF
abundance: -
v_gene: TRBV28
d_gene: -
j_gene: TRBJ1-2

CDR3nt: TGTGCCAGCAGTGAAATGGGTCCGGGACAGGGGCGAAACACCGGGGAGCTGTTTTTT
CDR3aa: CASSEMGPGQGRNTGELFF
abundance: -
v_gene: TRBV6-1
d_gene: TRBD1
j_gene: TRBJ2-2

CDR3nt: TGTGCCAGCAGCACCCGGGACATGGATGGCTACACCTTC
CDR3aa: CASSTRDMDGYTF
abundance: -
v_gene: TRBV9
d_gene: -
j_gene: TRBJ1-2

CDR3nt: TGTGCCAGCAGCTCCGGGACAGGGGGCAACAATGAGCAGTTCTTC
CDR3aa: CASSSGTGGNNEQFF
abundance: few
v_gene: TRBV11-3
d_gene: TRBD1
j_gene: TRBJ2-1

CDR3nt: TGCGCCAGCAGCAGCGGGAACTACGAGCAGTACTTC
CDR3aa: CASSSGNYEQYF
abundance: -
v_gene: TRBV5-1
d_gene: TRBD2
j_gene: TRBJ2-7

CDR3nt: TGTGCCAGTAGTTGGGACAGGGGGCCCTCCCGGTATGGCTACACCTTC
CDR3aa: CASSWDRGPSRYGYTF
abundance: -
v_gene: TRBV19
d_gene: TRBD1
j_gene: TRBJ1-2

CDR3nt: TGTGCCAGCAAAAGCCCCCCAGGTGGATATTCACCCCTCCACTTT
CDR3aa: CASKSPPGGYSPLHF
abundance: -
v_gene: TRBV27
d_gene: -
j_gene: TRBJ1-6

CDR3nt: TGCAGCGTTGAAGAGGGGGGATCCTCCACCTTC
CDR3aa: CSVEEGGSSTF
abundance: -
v_gene: TRBV29-1
d_gene: -
j_gene: TRBJ1-2

CDR3nt: TGTGCCAGCAGCGGGGGGGGATTAAACAATGAGCAGTTCTTC
CDR3aa: CASSGGGLNNEQFF
abundance: -
v_gene: TRBV5-4
d_gene: TRBD2
j_gene: TRBJ2-1

CDR3nt: TGTGCCAGCAGTTTTTTATTAAAAGCGGGGGATCCCTACGAGCAGTACTTC
CDR3aa: CASSFLLKAGDPYEQYF
abundance: once
v_gene: TRBV28
d_gene: TRBD2
j_gene: TRBJ2-7

CDR3nt: TGTGCCAGCAGCGTCGACCCAGGACAGGCACTGAACACTGAAGCTTTCTTT
CDR3aa: CASSVDPGQALNTEAFF
abundance: -
v_gene: TRBV9
d_gene: TRBD1
j_gene: TRBJ1-1

CDR3nt: TGTGCCAGCAGCTTAGCAATCCAGGGGGGCTACGAGCAGTACTTC
CDR3aa: CASSLAIQGGYEQYF
abundance: -
v_gene: TRBV7-9
d_gene: -
j_gene: TRBJ2-7

CDR3nt: TGTGCCAGCAGTCCCACGACAGGGTGCGGCTACACCTTC
CDR3aa: CASSPTTGCGYTF
abundance: -
v_gene: TRBV27
d_gene: TRBD1
j_gene: TRBJ1-2

CDR3nt: TGTGCCAGTAGTCTCCGGACAGGGGGCCGCACAGATACGCAGTATTTT
CDR3aa: CASSLRTGGRTDTQYF
abundance: -
v_gene: TRBV19
d_gene: TRBD1
j_gene: TRBJ2-3

CDR3nt: TGTGCCAGTAGGTTTACAGGGGGGGAGAACACTGAAGCTTTCTTT
CDR3aa: CASRFTGGENTEAFF
abundance: -
v_gene: TRBV19
d_gene: TRBD1
j_gene: TRBJ1-1

CDR3nt: TGCGCCAGCAGACCACAGGGGCGGATGAACACTGAAGCTTTCTTT
CDR3aa: CASRPQGRMNTEAFF
abundance: -
v_gene: TRBV5-1
d_gene: TRBD1
j_gene: TRBJ1-1

CDR3nt: TGTGCCAGCAGCCCGACGGGGGAAGCTTTCTTT
CDR3aa: CASSPTGEAFF
abundance: -
v_gene: TRBV7-9
d_gene: -
j_gene: TRBJ1-1

CDR3nt: TGTGCCAGCAGCTTCTACCCCGAGGACTCAGACTACGAGCAGTACTTC
CDR3aa: CASSFYPEDSDYEQYF
abundance: few
v_gene: TRBV11-2
d_gene: -
j_gene: TRBJ2-7

CDR3nt: TGTGCCAGCAGCCAAGATCTGGAGGGCGAGCAGTACTTC
CDR3aa: CASSQDLEGEQYF
abundance: -
v_gene: TRBV14
d_gene: -
j_gene: TRBJ2-7